Below, one T cell receptor (beta chain) is given with its context. This sample was taken from a study of blood T cell repertoires in COVID-19. V lost 4 bases, J lost 4 bases, and 10 bases lay in between. Per the germline V gene, CDR1 is SEHNR and CDR2 is FQNEAQ (reference sequence). This CDR3 is built from 14 residues. The age range of participants was about 18 to 100 years, with residence in more than 20 US areas. Participants were placed into cohorts based on the clinical history they reported. Recovered status applied to Cohort 3 donors who had two consecutive negative PCRs. It also applied to those with clearance or with symptom resolution. As processed by the authors: From reference gene primer amplification, estimates of nucleated cell counts were derived. Profiled with immunoSEQ multiplex PCR; TCRdb holds only in-frame clones, not every one. V, J and clone size are those of that table, while D and trimming were read from the DNA. In the table there are fewer than 200,000 clones, approximately 87% of which are singletons.

Sequencing was performed on PBMCs or T cells enriched from blood (not recorded which). The receptor's source is a woman aged 50 to 65 who had recovered from COVID-19. The chain recombines TRBV7-9 with TRBJ1-4; weak D call: TRBD1 (5 bases). The DNA for the CDR3 is TGTGCCAGCAGCTCGGGGGGATATAATGAAAAACTGTTTTTT. Amino acid sequence: CASSSGGYNEKLFF.